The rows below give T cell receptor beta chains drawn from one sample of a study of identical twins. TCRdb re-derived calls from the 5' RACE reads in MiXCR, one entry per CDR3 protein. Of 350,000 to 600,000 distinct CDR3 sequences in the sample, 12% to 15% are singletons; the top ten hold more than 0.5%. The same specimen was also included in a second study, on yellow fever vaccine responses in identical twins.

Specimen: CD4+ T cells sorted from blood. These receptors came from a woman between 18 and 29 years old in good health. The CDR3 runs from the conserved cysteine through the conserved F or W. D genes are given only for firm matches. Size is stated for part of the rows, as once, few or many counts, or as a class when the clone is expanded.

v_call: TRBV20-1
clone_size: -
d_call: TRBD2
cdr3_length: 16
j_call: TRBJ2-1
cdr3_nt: TGCAGTGCTAAACTAGCGGGGGGGCAGTCCTACAATGAGCAGTTCTTC
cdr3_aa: CSAKLAGGQSYNEQFF

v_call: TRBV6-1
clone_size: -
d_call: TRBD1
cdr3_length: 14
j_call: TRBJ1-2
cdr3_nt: TGTGCCAGCAGAAAACAGGGGGCGCTGGCTGGCTACACCTTC
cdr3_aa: CASRKQGALAGYTF

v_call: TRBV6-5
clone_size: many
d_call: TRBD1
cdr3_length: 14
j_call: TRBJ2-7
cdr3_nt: TGTGCCAGCAGTTACAACAGGGGGCCTTACGAGCAGTACTTC
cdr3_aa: CASSYNRGPYEQYF

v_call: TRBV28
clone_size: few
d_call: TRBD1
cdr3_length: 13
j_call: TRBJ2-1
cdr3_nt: TGTGCCAGCAGTTCGGAAACAGGGGAAGGGCAGTTCTTC
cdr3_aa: CASSSETGEGQFF

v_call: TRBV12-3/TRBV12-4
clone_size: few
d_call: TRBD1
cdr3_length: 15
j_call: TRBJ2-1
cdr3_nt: TGTGCCAGCAGTTACGGGGACAGGGTACGCAATGAGCAGTTCTTC
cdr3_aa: CASSYGDRVRNEQFF

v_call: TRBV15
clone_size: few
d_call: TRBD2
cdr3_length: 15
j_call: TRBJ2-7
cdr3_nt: TGTGCCACCAGCAGAGATGTGGCGGGAGGGTTGCAGCAGTACTTC
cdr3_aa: CATSRDVAGGLQQYF

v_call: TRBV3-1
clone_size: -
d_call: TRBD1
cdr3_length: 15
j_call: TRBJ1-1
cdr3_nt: TGTGCCAGCAGACGGACAGGGGTGATAAACACTGAAGCTTTCTTT
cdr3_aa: CASRRTGVINTEAFF

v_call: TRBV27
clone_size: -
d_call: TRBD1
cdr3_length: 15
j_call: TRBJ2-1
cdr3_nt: TGTGCCAGCAGTCTCCGGACAGGGTCTACAGATGAGCAGTTCTTC
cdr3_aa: CASSLRTGSTDEQFF

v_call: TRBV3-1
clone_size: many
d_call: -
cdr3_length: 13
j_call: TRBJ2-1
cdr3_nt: TGTGCCAGCAGCCGGAAACAGGGATATGAGCAGTTCTTC
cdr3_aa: CASSRKQGYEQFF

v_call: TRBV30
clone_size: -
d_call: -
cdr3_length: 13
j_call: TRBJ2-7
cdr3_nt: TGTGCCTGGAGTGCCCCCCAGCTCTACGAGCAGTACTTC
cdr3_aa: CAWSAPQLYEQYF

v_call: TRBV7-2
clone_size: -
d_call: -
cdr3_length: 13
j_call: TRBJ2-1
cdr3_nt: TGTGCCAGCAGCTTAGGGTTGGGTAATGAGCAGTTCTTC
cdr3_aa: CASSLGLGNEQFF

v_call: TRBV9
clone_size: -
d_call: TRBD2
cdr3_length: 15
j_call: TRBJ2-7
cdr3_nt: TGTGCCAGCAGCGTATCGTCTAGCGGGGGCTACGAGCAGTACTTC
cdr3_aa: CASSVSSSGGYEQYF

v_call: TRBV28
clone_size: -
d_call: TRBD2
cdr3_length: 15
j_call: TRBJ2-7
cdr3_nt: TGTGCCAGCACTCGCTTGGGAACGGGGGGAAACGAGCAGTACTTC
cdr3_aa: CASTRLGTGGNEQYF

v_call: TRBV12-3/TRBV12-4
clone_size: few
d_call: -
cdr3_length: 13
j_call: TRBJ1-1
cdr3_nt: TGTGCCAGCAGGACGGATCTGAACACTGAAGCTTTCTTT
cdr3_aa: CASRTDLNTEAFF

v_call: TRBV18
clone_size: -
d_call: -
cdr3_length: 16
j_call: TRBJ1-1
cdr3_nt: TGTGCCAGCTCACCGCCCACCGGGACCCTGGGCACTGAAGCTTTCTTT
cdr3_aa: CASSPPTGTLGTEAFF

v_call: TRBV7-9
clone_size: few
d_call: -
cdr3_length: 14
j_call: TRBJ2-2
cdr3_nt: TGTGCCAGCAGCTTAACAAACCCAACCGGGGAGCTGTTTTTT
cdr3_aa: CASSLTNPTGELFF

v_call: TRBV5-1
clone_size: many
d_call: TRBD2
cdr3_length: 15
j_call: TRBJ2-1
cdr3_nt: TGCGCCAGCAGCCCGGGACTAGCGAGCTACAATGAGCAGTTCTTC
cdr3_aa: CASSPGLASYNEQFF

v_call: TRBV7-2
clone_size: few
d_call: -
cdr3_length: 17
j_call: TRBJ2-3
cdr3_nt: TGTGCCAGCAGCTTAAGGGTCCAAATCCAAAAGAGGGATACGCAGTATTTT
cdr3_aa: CASSLRVQIQKRDTQYF

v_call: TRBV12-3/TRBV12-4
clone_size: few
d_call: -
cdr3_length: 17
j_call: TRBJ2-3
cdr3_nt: TGTGCCAGCAGTTTAAGGGGGCCCCGACTAGCCCCAGATACGCAGTATTTT
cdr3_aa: CASSLRGPRLAPDTQYF

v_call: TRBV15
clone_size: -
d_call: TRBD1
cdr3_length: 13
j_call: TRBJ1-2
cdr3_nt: TGTGCCACCAGCAGACAGGGGGTGAGGGGCTACACCTTC
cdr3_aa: CATSRQGVRGYTF

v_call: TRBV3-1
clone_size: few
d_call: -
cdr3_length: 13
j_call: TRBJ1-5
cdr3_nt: TGTGCCAGCAGCCAAGGGGCTAAGCAGCCCCAGCATTTT
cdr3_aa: CASSQGAKQPQHF

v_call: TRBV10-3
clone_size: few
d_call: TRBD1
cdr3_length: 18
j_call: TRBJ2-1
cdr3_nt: TGTGCCATCACCCCAAGAGCGCCCGGGGACAGCACCTACAATGAGCAGTTCTTC
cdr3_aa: CAITPRAPGDSTYNEQFF

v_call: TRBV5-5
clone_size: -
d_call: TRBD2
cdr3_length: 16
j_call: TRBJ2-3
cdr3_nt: TGTGCCAGCAGTCCGGCACTAGCGGGAGGGAAAGATACGCAGTATTTT
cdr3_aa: CASSPALAGGKDTQYF

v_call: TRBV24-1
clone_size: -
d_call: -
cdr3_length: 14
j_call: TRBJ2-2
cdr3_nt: TGTGCCACCAGTGCGGCCAGGGGATACCGGGAGCTGTTTTTT
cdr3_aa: CATSAARGYRELFF

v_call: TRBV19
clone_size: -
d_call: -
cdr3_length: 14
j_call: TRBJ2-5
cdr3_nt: TGTGCCAGTAGTACCCTGAGAGGCCAAGAGACCCAGTACTTC
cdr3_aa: CASSTLRGQETQYF

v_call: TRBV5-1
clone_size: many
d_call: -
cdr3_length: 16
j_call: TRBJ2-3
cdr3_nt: TGCGCCAGCAGCTGGGGGGACATCTCAAGGGCAGATACGCAGTATTTT
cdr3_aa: CASSWGDISRADTQYF

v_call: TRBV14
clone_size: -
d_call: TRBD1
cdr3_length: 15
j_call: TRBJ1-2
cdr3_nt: TGTGCCAGCAGCCCCGGACAGGGGTGGACCTATGGCTACACCTTC
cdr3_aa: CASSPGQGWTYGYTF

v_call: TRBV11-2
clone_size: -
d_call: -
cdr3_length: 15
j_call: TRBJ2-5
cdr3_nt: TGTGCCAGCAGCTTTTATGCTGGGTACCAAGAGACCCAGTACTTC
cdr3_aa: CASSFYAGYQETQYF

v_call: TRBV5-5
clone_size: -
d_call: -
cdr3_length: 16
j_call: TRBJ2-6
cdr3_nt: TGTGCCAGCAGCTTGGTGCCGGGTACAGGGGCCAACGTCCTGACTTTC
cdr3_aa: CASSLVPGTGANVLTF

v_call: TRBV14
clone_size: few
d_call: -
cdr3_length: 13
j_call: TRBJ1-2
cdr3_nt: TGTGCCAGCAGCCCGGGTATCCACTATGGCTACACCTTC
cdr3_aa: CASSPGIHYGYTF

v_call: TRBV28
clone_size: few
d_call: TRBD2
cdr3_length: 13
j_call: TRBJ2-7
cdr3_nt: TGTGCCAGCAGGGCTAGCGGATTCTACGAGCAGTACTTC
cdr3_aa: CASRASGFYEQYF

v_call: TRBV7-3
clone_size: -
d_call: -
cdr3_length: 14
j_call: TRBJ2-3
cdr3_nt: TGTGCCAGCAGCTTTCAGGGTGGCACAGATACGCAGTATTTT
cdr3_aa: CASSFQGGTDTQYF

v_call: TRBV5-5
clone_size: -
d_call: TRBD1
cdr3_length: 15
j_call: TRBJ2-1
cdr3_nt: TGTGCCAGCAGCTTGACGGACAGGAATTACAATGAGCAGTTCTTC
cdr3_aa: CASSLTDRNYNEQFF

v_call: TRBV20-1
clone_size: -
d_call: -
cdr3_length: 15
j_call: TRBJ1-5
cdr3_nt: TGCAGTGCTACAAGGAGGGGAACTAGCAATCAGCCCCAGCATTTT
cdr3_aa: CSATRRGTSNQPQHF

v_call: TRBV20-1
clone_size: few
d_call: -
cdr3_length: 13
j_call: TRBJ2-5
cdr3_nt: TGCAGTGCCCGAAAACTTCCGAGGGAGACCCAGTACTTC
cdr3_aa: CSARKLPRETQYF

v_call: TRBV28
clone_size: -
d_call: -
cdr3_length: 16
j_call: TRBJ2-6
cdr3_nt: TGTGCCAGCAGTCAAGAACACAGGGTTGGGGCCAACGTCCTGACTTTC
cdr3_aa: CASSQEHRVGANVLTF

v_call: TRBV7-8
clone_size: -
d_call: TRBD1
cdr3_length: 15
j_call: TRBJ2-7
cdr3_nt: TGTGCCAGCAGCTTAGTCTCCGGGACAGCCTACGAGCAGTACTTC
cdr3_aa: CASSLVSGTAYEQYF

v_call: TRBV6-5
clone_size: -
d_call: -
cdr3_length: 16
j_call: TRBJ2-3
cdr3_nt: TGTGCCAGCAGGTCCACCATGGGGTCTAGCACAGATACGCAGTATTTT
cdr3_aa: CASRSTMGSSTDTQYF